This T cell receptor beta chain was obtained from a study of blood T cell repertoires in COVID-19. As for the study in general: Spain, Italy and the United States supplied samples that represented acute and convalescent COVID-19.

The CDR3 spans 14 residues. V was cut by 2 bases and J by 1 base, with 8 bases left in between. Germline V gene data show CDR1 as MGHDK and CDR2 as SYGVNS. Using immunoSEQ multiplex PCR, the repertoire was profiled, and TCRdb retains in-frame clones only, with some absent. The sample includes 150,000 to 200,000 clones, 80% to 90% of them seen just once. Material for sequencing was peripheral blood. J is TRBJ1-2 and V is TRBV25-1; weak D call: TRBD1 (5 bases). The sequence was collected from a man aged 50 to 59 with active or convalescent COVID-19. CDR3: CASSETGGNYGYTF. CDR3 bases: TGTGCCAGCAGTGAAACGGGGGGTAACTATGGCTACACCTTC.